This T cell receptor beta chain was captured in a study of control samples from healthy donors and cancer patients. The table lists this clone with a count of one. The protocol was immunoSEQ multiplex PCR, while the TCRdb copy is restricted to in-frame clones and leaves out a portion. The sample carries about 46,000 clones, about nine tenths recorded once. Trimming cost V 0 bases and J 5 bases; bases outside gene matches: 8. The CDR3 sequence is 17 residues long. The receptor was isolated from a man aged 50-60 years with head and neck cancer. Sequenced input: PBMCs. The chain recombines TRBV23-1 with TRBJ1-4; TRBD1 aligns across 8 bases. TRBV23-1 is an ORF; its function is uncertain. CDR3 nucleotide sequence: TGCGCCAGCAGTCAATCCAAAAACCGGGACAGGAATGAAAAACTGTTTTTT. This translates into CASSQSKNRDRNEKLFF.